The following is a T cell receptor (beta chain) sequence with its context. This sample is part of a study of blood T cell repertoires in COVID-19. Study-level information: Acute and convalescent COVID-19 specimens originated in the United States, Italy and Spain. PBMCs, B-cell-depleted T cells, or T cells were the source of the cDNA or gDNA that made up the material.

The J segment lost 2 bases and the V segment lost 2 bases, leaving 2 bases of the junction unmatched. This CDR3 is 15 amino acids long. Germline assignment: CDR1 SGHDT and CDR2 YYEEEE. In the study's own analysis: How many nucleated cells were present was estimated from reference gene primer amplification. The table came from immunoSEQ multiplex PCR; TCRdb's copy has only in-frame clones and leaves some out. The V and J calls and the clone size are those of that table, but D and trimming were determined from the DNA. Altogether 150,000 to 200,000 clones are present, around 90% being singletons, with the ten largest covering roughly 1.9%.

The rearrangement links TRBV5-6 to TRBJ2-3; TRBD2 agrees at 10 bases. The TCR was taken from a man between 50 and 59 years old who had recovered from COVID-19. Input material: peripheral blood. The CDR3 loop is CASSFTSGDTDTQYF. The CDR3 nucleotides read TGTGCCAGCAGCTTTACTAGCGGGGACACAGATACGCAGTATTTT.